The 21 T cell receptor beta chains below were found in one sample sequenced in a study of human T cells and chemical hapten exposure. Regarding time point: pre-sensitization, week 0. Treatment specified: therapeutic diphenylcyclopropenone sensitization with weekly scalp DPC. TCRdb passed the RACE reads through MiXCR, listing each CDR3 protein once. The table has approximately 400,000 distinct CDR3 sequences, 4.5% to 5.5% seen once. The source material was whole blood, sampled in connection with sensitization to the hapten diphenylcyclopropenone (DPC). These receptor sequences come from a woman aged 50 to 65 with alopecia areata. Some clones in this sample may be carry-over from other donors' samples.

The rearrangement links TRBV2 to TRBJ2-1, with TRBD2 matching 9 bases. V was clipped by 6 bases and J by 4 bases; unmatched bases: 4. The CDR3 consists of 14 residues. Germline CDR1 is SNHLY and CDR2 is FYNNEI. The CDR3 here is CASSRSGGYNEQFF. The CDR3 DNA reads TGTGCCAGCAGCCGCAGCGGGGGGTACAATGAGCAGTTCTTC.

This clonotype showed up just a few times. The chain combines TRBV11-3 with TRBJ2-3; D not resolved. The length of the CDR3 is 15 residues. V lost 9 bases and J 2 bases, leaving 18 bases between the germline ends. In germline, CDR1 is SGHNT, CDR2 YENEEA. In DNA form, the CDR3 reads TGTGCCAGTTCGATTTATATACCTTTCACAGATACGCAGTATTTT. Protein product: CASSIYIPFTDTQYF.

This clonotype has only a few counts. CDR3 nucleotide sequence: TGTGCCTGGAGTGGCCCAAGGACAGGGAAAAATGAGCAGTTCTTC. It is translated as CAWSGPRTGKNEQFF. The chain combines TRBV30 with TRBJ2-1; 8 bases map to TRBD1. In germline, CDR1 is GTSNPN, CDR2 SVGIG (reference sequence). V lost 1 base to trimming and J lost 7 bases; unmatched junction nucleotides: 9. This CDR3 contains 15 residues.

In its sample, this clonotype was seen many times. The V and J genes are TRBV6-5 and TRBJ1-3; D gene unclear. The CDR3 extends over 12 amino acids. Germline CDR1 MNHEY, CDR2 SVGAGI. Trimming pared 5 bases from V and 4 bases from J, leaving 6 bases between. The CDR3 bases are TGTGCCAGCAGTACTTCAGGAAACACCATATATTTT. This codes for CASSTSGNTIYF.

The chain couples TRBV18 to TRBJ1-3; the D is unclear. The CDR3 is made up of 16 amino acids. The germline V and J ends were trimmed by 3 bases and 1 base, with 13 bases remaining between them. The germline V gene has CDR1 KGHSH and CDR2 LQKENI. CDR3 DNA sequence: TGTGCCAGCTCACCGGCCATAGGGCTGTCTGGAAACACCATATATTTT. Translated, it gives CASSPAIGLSGNTIYF.

This clonotype came up a few times. The CDR3 is CASSQAGGRPGNTIYF. CDR3 nucleotides: TGTGCCAGCAGCCAAGCGGGAGGAAGGCCTGGAAACACCATATATTTT. This chain joins TRBV4-2 and TRBJ1-3; D ambiguous. Germline values: CDR1 LGHNA, CDR2 YNFKEQ. The CDR3 sequence is 16 residues long. The V end was cut by 1 base, the J end by 2 bases, with 12 bases between.

This clonotype was seen repeatedly, ten times or more. The chain uses TRBV5-1 and TRBJ2-5; 8 bases map to TRBD1. This CDR3 is 15 amino acids long. Germline assignment: CDR1 SGHRS and CDR2 YFSETQ. V lost 4 bases and J lost 2; bases outside the gene matches: 7. The CDR3 DNA reads as TGCGCCAGCAGCCGGACAGGGCCGAGACAAGAGACCCAGTACTTC. Amino acids: CASSRTGPRQETQYF.

This clonotype was detected many times. Mismatch with germline at one junction end may stem from a read error. V gene TRBV12-3 or TRBV12-4 combines with J gene TRBJ2-1, with 7 bases identical to TRBD2. The CDR3 length is 11 residues. The CDR3 DNA sequence: TGTGCCAGCAGTTTTAGGGAGGGAAGGATCTTC. Translated, it gives CASSFREGRIF.

This clonotype has ten or more counts. The CDR3 loop reads CASSQGLADLPYEQYF. For the CDR3, the DNA is TGTGCCAGCAGCCAAGGACTAGCGGACCTGCCCTACGAGCAGTACTTC. The chain carries TRBV3-1 and TRBJ2-7; 9 nucleotides match TRBD2. This CDR3 spans 16 amino acids. After removal of 1 base from V and 2 bases from J, the junction contained 6 bases not matched to a gene. From germline, CDR1 is LGHDT and CDR2 YNNKEL (reference sequence).

This clonotype was counted many times. This CDR3 is CASSPIRLSLLSNQPQHF. CDR3 coding DNA: TGTGCCAGCTCACCGATTCGTTTGAGTCTTCTAAGCAATCAGCCCCAGCATTTT. The chain carries TRBV18 and TRBJ1-5; D not resolved. Trimming left V 3 bases short and J 1 base short, with 19 bases between. The CDR3 is made up of 18 amino acids. Germline-derived CDR1 and CDR2 are KGHSH and LQKENI.

The rearrangement uses TRBV7-2 and TRBJ1-5; D unclear. The V gene's germline CDR1 is SGHTA and CDR2 FQGNSA. CDR3 length: 16 residues. Trimming pared 6 bases from V and 0 bases from J, leaving 15 bases between. As DNA, the CDR3 is TGTGCCAGCAGGGACGTCCGAGTATTTAGCAATCAGCCCCAGCATTTT. Amino acids: CASRDVRVFSNQPQHF.

This clonotype was observed a few times. The chain links TRBV20-1 to TRBJ2-4; the match to TRBD1 covers 7 bases. V lost 5 bases to trimming and J lost 3 bases; unmatched junction nucleotides: 10. The germline V gene encodes CDR1 DFQATT and CDR2 SNEGSKA (reference sequence). The CDR3 extends over 15 amino acids. Here the CDR3 reads CSAPGTVVVKNIQYF. For the CDR3, the DNA is TGCAGTGCTCCCGGGACAGTTGTTGTCAAAAACATTCAGTACTTC.

This clonotype came up many times. This chain connects TRBV3-1 to TRBJ2-1, with 7 bases identical to TRBD2. Germline CDR1 reads LGHDT; CDR2 reads YNNKEL (reference sequence). J was trimmed by 4 bases and V by 4 bases; bases with no gene match: 7. The length of the CDR3 is 15 residues. In nucleotides, the CDR3 is TGTGCCAGCAGCCTGAGGACTAGTCAGTACAATGAGCAGTTCTTC. Translation gives CASSLRTSQYNEQFF.

This clonotype came up a few times. The chain employs TRBV4-2 and TRBJ2-7; 9 bases fit TRBD2. Trimming cost V 0 bases and J 7 bases; bases outside gene matches: 4. CDR1 is LGHNA, CDR2 YNFKEQ, per germline. The CDR3 loop spans 14 amino acids. Here the CDR3 DNA reads TGTGCCAGCAGCCAAGATTCGCTAGCGGGGGAGCAGTACTTC. This gives the protein CASSQDSLAGEQYF.

This clonotype was counted ten times or more. The rearrangement uses TRBV27 and TRBJ2-1, with 13 bases fitting TRBD2. J gave up 4 bases and V 5 bases, and 8 bases lay outside the gene matches. The length of the CDR3 is 17 residues. Germline V gene sequence: CDR1 MNHEY, CDR2 SMNVEV (reference sequence). CDR3 protein: CASSLGLAGANYNEQFF. In DNA form, the CDR3 reads TGTGCCAGCAGTCTTGGACTAGCGGGAGCTAATTACAATGAGCAGTTCTTC.

The table lists this clonotype with many counts. This chain links TRBV7-6 with TRBJ2-6; 10 bases agree with TRBD1. CDR3 length: 18 residues. Germline assignment: CDR1 SGHVS and CDR2 FNYEAQ. J gave up 4 bases and V 2 bases, and 8 bases lay outside the gene matches. The CDR3 region is CASSLSGGQGSGANVLTF. The CDR3 nucleotides are TGTGCCAGCAGCTTAAGCGGGGGACAGGGGTCAGGGGCCAACGTCCTGACTTTC.

This clonotype was detected ten times or more. This chain connects TRBV29-1 to TRBJ1-1; D call uncertain. Per the germline V gene, CDR1 is SQVTM and CDR2 is ANQGSEA. Trimming pared 0 bases from V and 3 bases from J, leaving 5 bases between. This CDR3 is built from 12 residues. As DNA, the CDR3 is TGCAGCGTTGAAGAGATGGACACTGAAGCTTTCTTT. This encodes CSVEEMDTEAFF.

Only a few counts were recorded for this clonotype. The chain links TRBV7-9 to TRBJ2-7; perhaps TRBD1 as D (5 bases). Germline assignment: CDR1 SEHNR and CDR2 FQNEAQ (reference sequence). This CDR3 contains 15 residues. The germline V and J ends were trimmed by 5 bases and 0 bases, with 14 bases remaining between them. The CDR3 nucleotides are TGTGCCAGCAGCCCTCAGGGTTCTAGCTCCTACGAGCAGTACTTC. It encodes CASSPQGSSSYEQYF.

This clonotype was counted between two and nine times. This rearrangement joins TRBV4-3 to TRBJ1-6, with unresolved D. Trimming left V 0 bases short and J 1 base short, with 10 bases between. The CDR3 is 17 amino acids. The germline V gene encodes CDR1 LGHNA and CDR2 YSLEER. CDR3 nucleotide sequence: TGCGCCAGCAGCCAAGACCTGCGCAGGTCCTATAATTCACCCCTCCACTTT. This translates into CASSQDLRRSYNSPLHF.

V usage is TRBV2 and J usage is TRBJ1-4, with unresolved D. CDR3 length: 12 residues. From germline, CDR1 is SNHLY and CDR2 FYNNEI. Between the trimmed V and J ends, which lost 8 bases and 1 base, there was a span of 5 bases. The CDR3 nucleotides read TGTGCCAGCGGGGAAACTAATGAAAAACTGTTTTTT. Translating gives CASGETNEKLFF.

This chain uses TRBV28 with TRBJ1-5; tentative D call: TRBD1 (5 bases). The germline V and J ends were trimmed by 11 bases and 1 base, with 15 bases remaining between them. This CDR3 spans 14 amino acids. Germline V gene data show CDR1 as MDHEN and CDR2 as SYDVKM. The CDR3 sequence is CARWGGESNQPQHF. CDR3 in DNA: TGTGCCCGCTGGGGAGGGGAGAGCAATCAGCCCCAGCATTTT.